These 25 T cell receptor beta chains share one sample of origin, sequenced in a study of regulatory T cells in long-lasting Graves disease. Combining iRepertoire HTBI primers with Arm-PCR of CDR3 regions, the authors built TCR beta libraries. Via MiXCR, TCRdb re-called the multiplex PCR reads, giving one row per CDR3 protein. The table lists about 470,000 distinct CDR3 sequences, around 21% of them singletons. Time point given: persistent/refractory GD, antithyroid drugs over 5 years with positive TRAb. The TCR library was made from RNA extracted from PBMCs. The material sequenced was peripheral blood mononuclear cells (PBMCs), taken when the disease was refractory, from a patient treated with antithyroid drugs. The receptor set was obtained from a female donor with Graves disease.

The chain couples TRBV5-1 to TRBJ2-3, with D maybe TRBD1 (6 bases). This CDR3 spans 15 amino acids. Deletions cut 4 bases from V and 6 bases from J, with 18 bases between. Germline CDR1 and CDR2: SGHRS and YFSETQ. The CDR3 sequence: CASSIVLSTGDTQYF. The DNA for the CDR3 is TGCGCCAGCAGCATTGTACTCTCTACAGGGGATACGCAGTATTTT.

This clonotype came up a few times. This chain joins TRBV19 and TRBJ2-6, with TRBD1 identical over 11 bases. CDR3 length: 17 amino acids. The V gene end was trimmed by 6 bases and the J gene end by 3 bases; junction bases not matched to a gene: 7. CDR1 is LNHDA and CDR2 is SQIVND in the germline V gene (reference sequence). The CDR3: CASSERTGGIGANVLTF. The CDR3 DNA sequence: TGTGCCAGTAGCGAAAGGACAGGGGGCATTGGGGCCAACGTCCTGACTTTC.

This clonotype was found many times. This chain links TRBV7-9 with TRBJ2-7; D remains unclear. The CDR3 has 13 residues. The ends were cut back, 5 bases at V and 5 bases at J, with 13 bases in the middle. Looked up from germline, CDR1 is SEHNR and CDR2 is FQNEAQ (reference sequence). The CDR3: CASSPQVGHEQYF. CDR3 DNA sequence: TGTGCCAGCAGCCCCCAGGTGGGCCACGAGCAGTACTTC.

This clonotype has just a few counts. This chain joins TRBV7-3 and TRBJ2-7, with TRBD1 matching over 9 bases. After removal of 5 bases from V and 4 bases from J, the junction contained 9 bases not matched to a gene. Germline CDR1 SGHTA, CDR2 FQGTGA. The CDR3 loop spans 15 amino acids. The CDR3 protein is CASSRFPGQGYEQYF. The CDR3 coding sequence is TGTGCCAGCAGCCGCTTTCCGGGACAGGGATACGAGCAGTACTTC. The whole variable domain, remainder taken from reference TRBV7-3 and TRBJ2-7, is GAGVSQTPSNKVTEKGKYVELRCDPISGHTALYWYRQSLGQGPEFLIYFQGTGAADDSGLPNDRFFAVRPEGSVSTLKIQRTERGDSAVYLCASSRFPGQGYEQYFGPGTRLTVT.

This clonotype was seen a few times. The chain joins TRBV28 to TRBJ2-1; 7 nucleotides align to TRBD2. Trimming cost V 7 bases and J 6 bases; bases outside gene matches: 9. The CDR3 has 14 amino acids. Looked up from germline, CDR1 is MDHEN and CDR2 is SYDVKM. Here the CDR3 reads CASTLGWEGNEQFF. The CDR3, as DNA: TGTGCCAGCACCCTCGGTTGGGAGGGCAATGAGCAGTTCTTC.

The table lists this clonotype with many counts. This chain uses TRBV29-1 with TRBJ1-2; D call uncertain. The CDR3 is made up of 11 amino acids. The ends were cut back, 0 bases at V and 7 bases at J, with 6 bases in the middle. CDR1 and CDR2 from the germline V gene are SQVTM and ANQGSEA. CDR3 protein: CSVEDGRGYTF. The CDR3 coding sequence is TGCAGCGTTGAAGACGGGCGTGGCTACACCTTC.

This clonotype showed up just a few times. The chain is built from TRBV28 and TRBJ2-1; 9 nucleotides line up with TRBD2. V dropped 1 base and J dropped 7; count of bases not matched to a gene: 11. The CDR3 has 17 residues. Germline V lookup: CDR1 MDHEN, CDR2 SYDVKM. The CDR3 nucleotides read TGTGCCAGCAGTTTATTGTCAGCGGGAGGTATGGGTAATGAGCAGTTCTTC. This encodes CASSLLSAGGMGNEQFF.

This clonotype was counted ten times or more. The chain combines TRBV6-2 or TRBV6-3 with TRBJ2-4; 7 nucleotides match TRBD2. CDR3 length: 15 residues. Germline V gives CDR1 MNHEY, CDR2 SVGEGT. The junction had 8 bases not matched to a gene; V was cut back by 6 bases and J by 3 bases. DNA of the CDR3: TGTGCCAGCAGACTGGGAGGGCCTGACAAAAACATTCAGTACTTC. Its translation: CASRLGGPDKNIQYF.

The V and J genes are TRBV6-5 and TRBJ1-1, with 7 bases identical to TRBD1. The J call may be mistaken, given a closer DNA end match to TRBJ2-3. Germline CDR1 is MNHEY and CDR2 is SVGAGI. This CDR3 contains 16 residues. The CDR3 loop reads CASSYSVGTVDDTQYF. In nucleotides, the CDR3 is TGTGCCAGCAGTTACTCCGTAGGGACAGTCGACGATACGCAGTATTTT.

In this sample, this clonotype turned up many times. The CDR3 loop is CASTTALAGGPGEQYF. CDR3 sequence (DNA): TGTGCCAGCACCACAGCCCTAGCGGGAGGGCCTGGCGAGCAGTACTTC. V usage is TRBV6-1 and J usage is TRBJ2-7; 12 nucleotides line up with TRBD2. Germline V gene lookup returns CDR1 MNHNS and CDR2 SASEGT. CDR3 length: 16 amino acids. After removal of 7 bases from V and 6 bases from J, the junction contained 13 bases not matched to a gene.

This clonotype was seen ten or more times. This sequence joins TRBV7-3 and TRBJ2-6; unclear D gene. The germline V gene encodes CDR1 SGHTA and CDR2 FQGTGA. The length of the CDR3 is 15 residues. The V and J ends lost 5 bases and 0 bases respectively, with 8 bases between them. CDR3 residues: CASSPLSSGANVLTF. Written as DNA, the CDR3 is TGTGCCAGCAGCCCCCTTAGCTCTGGGGCCAACGTCCTGACTTTC.

The CDR3 DNA reads TGTGCCAGTACTAGGGACGGGGAAGGCAATCAGCCCCAGCATTTT. Protein sequence: CASTRDGEGNQPQHF. The chain uses TRBV19 and TRBJ1-5, with D perhaps TRBD1 (5 bases). The CDR3 sequence is 15 residues long. Between the trimmed V and J ends, which lost 7 bases and 2 bases, there was a span of 15 bases. Germline loops: CDR1 LNHDA, CDR2 SQIVND (reference sequence).

Concerning this clonotype itself: A much more abundant neighbour one base away suggests this may be a read error. The rearrangement joins TRBV20-1 to TRBJ2-7, with D unclear. Looked up from germline, CDR1 is DFQATT and CDR2 is SNEGSKA (reference sequence). This CDR3 comprises 13 residues. The CDR3 region is CSAGLISSYERYF. CDR3 nucleotides: TGCAGTGCGGGTCTTATAAGCTCCTACGAGCGGTACTTC.

This clonotype came up a few times. V usage is TRBV20-1 and J usage is TRBJ2-5, with D perhaps matching TRBD2 (6 bases). This CDR3 has 13 residues. V lost 6 bases and J lost 2, with 13 bases in between. The germline gives CDR1 DFQATT, CDR2 SNEGSKA (reference sequence). Here the CDR3 DNA reads TGCAGTGCCAGCTGGGACTTACAAGAGACCCAGTACTTC. Its protein is CSASWDLQETQYF.

This clonotype was counted between two and nine times. V and J are TRBV7-9 and TRBJ1-1; D may be TRBD1 (6 bases). The CDR3 is made up of 15 amino acids. Trimming took 0 bases from V and 1 from J, leaving 9 bases between them. CDR1 and CDR2 (germline): SEHNR, FQNEAQ (reference sequence). In DNA, the CDR3 is TGTGCCAGCAGCTTAGCCCAGGGACAGAACACTGAAGCTTTCTTT. Its protein product is CASSLAQGQNTEAFF.

This clonotype was seen at least ten times. The gene calls are TRBV27 and TRBJ2-7, with 10 positions matching TRBD1. The CDR3 length is 16 residues. Per germline, CDR1 MNHEY and CDR2 SMNVEV (reference sequence). V lost 4 bases and J lost 3; bases outside the gene matches: 9. CDR3 bases: TGTGCCAGCAGTTCCAGACAGGGGGCCTCTTTCTACGAGCAGTACTTC. Its protein product is CASSSRQGASFYEQYF.

There are a few counts of this clonotype. V is TRBV14 and J is TRBJ2-7; weak D call: TRBD2 (6 bases). The CDR3 has 14 amino acids. V was clipped by 1 base and J by 2 bases, with 9 bases between them. CDR1 and CDR2 from the germline V gene are SGHDN and FVKESK. This CDR3 reads CASSQVWRAYEQYF. The CDR3 DNA sequence: TGTGCCAGCAGCCAAGTCTGGAGGGCCTACGAGCAGTACTTC.

This clonotype was recorded a few times. This chain uses TRBV11-2 with TRBJ2-1; D is perhaps TRBD1 or TRBD2 (5 bases each). The CDR3 runs 15 residues. Trimming left V 6 bases short and J 8 bases short, with 20 bases between. Germline CDR1 reads SGHAT; CDR2 reads FQNNGV. CDR3 amino acids: CASSSPGRSIHEQFF. The CDR3 region has the DNA TGTGCCAGCAGTTCCCCGGGACGGAGCATCCATGAGCAGTTCTTC.

The rearrangement uses TRBV9 and TRBJ2-1; TRBD2 aligns across 9 bases. Trimming at V came to 0 bases and at J to 6 bases, leaving 4 bases not matched to a gene. This CDR3 has 15 residues. Germline CDR1 reads SGDLS; CDR2 reads YYNGEE. In nucleotides, the CDR3 is TGTGCCAGCAGCGTAGAGGGCGGGAGGGCCAATGAGCAGTTCTTC. Protein sequence: CASSVEGGRANEQFF.

This clonotype was seen at least ten times. This chain joins TRBV11-2 and TRBJ2-7; 11 nucleotides match TRBD2. With V trimmed by 3 bases and J by 4 bases, 5 bases remained unmatched. The length of the CDR3 is 15 residues. CDR1 SGHAT and CDR2 FQNNGV come from the germline V gene. CDR3 DNA sequence: TGTGCCAGCAGCTTCACTAGCGGGAGTGGGTACGAGCAGTACTTC. It codes for CASSFTSGSGYEQYF.

This clonotype was counted a single time. This chain joins TRBV19 and TRBJ2-3, with 10 bases aligning to TRBD2. The CDR3 totals 16 residues. Germline V gene lookup returns CDR1 LNHDA and CDR2 SQIVND (reference sequence). The trim removed 3 bases at V and 2 bases at J, leaving 5 bases unmatched. DNA of the CDR3: TGTGCCAGTAGTATGTTAGCGGGAGGAAACACAGATACGCAGTATTTT. It translates to CASSMLAGGNTDTQYF.

The rearrangement links TRBV28 to TRBJ2-7; 12 positions agree with TRBD2. Unmatched junction bases numbered 10, after V lost 7 bases and J lost 3 bases. Germline loops: CDR1 MDHEN, CDR2 SYDVKM. The CDR3 totals 16 residues. CDR3 sequence: CASTYLRTSGIYEQYF. In DNA form, the CDR3 reads TGTGCCAGCACCTACCTCCGGACTAGCGGGATCTACGAGCAGTACTTC.

This clonotype was counted ten times or more. This chain uses TRBV11-2 with TRBJ2-2, with 8 positions matching TRBD1. The germline CDR1 and CDR2 sequences are SGHAT and FQNNGV. J lost 5 bases, V lost 3 bases, and 11 bases had no gene match. This CDR3 comprises 17 residues. CDR3 in amino acids: CASSFPGQGARTGELFF. For the CDR3, the DNA is TGTGCCAGCAGCTTTCCAGGGCAGGGGGCTCGAACCGGGGAGCTGTTTTTT.

This clonotype was observed a few times. The rearrangement links TRBV6-1 to TRBJ1-1; the match to TRBD1 covers 8 bases. V lost 6 bases and J lost 4; bases outside the gene matches: 10. CDR3 length equals 15 residues. CDR1 and CDR2 (germline): MNHNS, SASEGT. CDR3 sequence: CASSRWTGRSTEAFF. Here the CDR3 DNA reads TGTGCCAGCAGCCGATGGACAGGGCGGAGCACTGAAGCTTTCTTT.

The chain recombines TRBV19 with TRBJ1-2; D remains ambiguous. Germline V gene lookup returns CDR1 LNHDA and CDR2 SQIVND (reference sequence). Trimming stripped 8 bases from V and 1 base from J, with 17 bases between. CDR3 length equals 15 residues. In DNA form, the CDR3 reads TGTGCCAGTCGTCCAACAGATGCTGATAACTATGGCTACACCTTC. It encodes CASRPTDADNYGYTF.